Listed here are 24 T cell receptor beta chains from one sample, sequenced in a study of T cells in Graves' hyperthyroidism and ophthalmopathy. The CDR3 regions of TCR beta were amplified from RNA transcripts. Researchers ran a first-round RT-PCR on the TCR CDR3 using the HTBI primer set. Each CDR3 protein is one row after TCRdb ran MiXCR on the multiplex PCR reads. The sample holds roughly 510,000 distinct CDR3 sequences, around 20% seen once. The sample consisted of blood. These receptors were obtained from a man aged 18 to 35 with Graves' hyperthyroidism.

In its sample, this clonotype was seen many times. J is TRBJ2-7 and V is TRBV11-1; D is ambiguous. The ends were cut back, 5 bases at V and 6 bases at J, with 14 bases in the middle. This CDR3 is built from 13 residues. Germline CDR1 is SGHAT and CDR2 is FQDESV (reference sequence). The CDR3: CASSVGPVPEQYF. The DNA for the CDR3 is TGTGCCAGCAGCGTAGGGCCGGTCCCCGAGCAGTACTTC.

Points on this clonotype: Sequence at one end of the junction differs from germline and may be a read error. J is TRBJ2-5 and V is TRBV24-1, with 11 bases fitting TRBD2. Germline lookup yields CDR1 KGHDR and CDR2 SFDVKD. CDR3 length: 15 residues. The CDR3 sequence is CATSDRLAGSETQYF. The CDR3 nucleotides are TGTGCCACCAGTGATCGACTAGCGGGGTCTGAGACGCAGTACTTC.

This clonotype was counted ten times or more. The rearrangement links TRBV5-5 to TRBJ1-1, with D perhaps matching TRBD1 (5 bases). Germline lookup yields CDR1 SGHKS and CDR2 YYEKEE (reference sequence). The CDR3 is 14 amino acids. V was cut by 2 bases and J by 4 bases, with 12 bases left in between. The CDR3 bases are TGTGCCAGCAGCTTTTTAGGGGAGAGCACTGAAGCTTTCTTT. Protein product: CASSFLGESTEAFF.

At least ten counts were recorded for this clonotype. The chain couples TRBV7-9 to TRBJ1-1, with D unclear. The CDR3 covers 13 residues. The V gene's germline CDR1 is SEHNR and CDR2 FQNEAQ (reference sequence). Trimming removed 0 bases from V and 8 bases from J, with 10 bases in between. The CDR3 here is CASSLAFRQEAFF. DNA for the CDR3: TGTGCCAGCAGCTTAGCTTTTAGACAAGAAGCTTTCTTT. The whole variable domain, remainder taken from reference TRBV7-9 and TRBJ1-1, is DTGVSQNPRHKITKRGQNVTFRCDPISEHNRLYWYRQTLGQGPEFLTYFQNEAQLEKSRLLSDRFSAERPKGSFSTLEIQRTEQGDSAMYLCASSLAFRQEAFFGQGTRLTVV.

In regard to this clonotype: This may be a read error, as it is one base from a much larger clone. The V gene is TRBV9, the J gene TRBJ2-5, with D unresolved. Germline loops: CDR1 SGDLS, CDR2 YYNGEE. The CDR3 runs to 12 residues. The CDR3 DNA reads as TGTGCCAGCAGCGTAGCAGGAGAGACCAAGTACTTC. Amino acid sequence: CASSVAGETKYF.

This clonotype was seen repeatedly, ten times or more. CDR3 DNA: TGCAGCGCCAGCGACAGGGCGGGGAGTAATTCACCCCTCCACTTT. It is translated as CSASDRAGSNSPLHF. V is TRBV29-1 and J is TRBJ1-6, with TRBD1 matching 7 bases. The CDR3 covers 15 residues. Germline CDR1 SQVTM, CDR2 ANQGSEA. Trimming removed 7 bases from V and 6 bases from J; junction bases left unmatched: 12.

V gene TRBV11-2 combines with J gene TRBJ1-1, with no clear D. The V gene's germline CDR1 is SGHAT and CDR2 FQNNGV. The ends were cut back, 0 bases at V and 4 bases at J, with 15 bases in the middle. This CDR3 has 16 residues. As DNA, the CDR3 is TGTGCCAGCAGCTTAGATCGGGTGGTGATGGGCACTGAAGCTTTCTTT. Translation: CASSLDRVVMGTEAFF. The variable domain in full, with the rest retrieved from reference TRBV11-2 and TRBJ1-1, is EAGVAQSPRYKIIEKRQSVAFWCNPISGHATLYWYQQILGQGPKLLIQFQNNGVVDDSQLPKDRFSAERLKGVDSTLKIQPAKLEDSAVYLCASSLDRVVMGTEAFFGQGTRLTVV.

Concerning this clonotype: At one end, the junction sequence differs from germline, possibly due to a read error. The chain employs TRBV6-2 or TRBV6-3 and TRBJ2-7; 7 bases are a match to TRBD2. The CDR3 loop spans 19 amino acids. From germline, CDR1 is MNHEY and CDR2 SVGEGT. The CDR3 protein is CPSSYPTSWETQSFYEQYF. The CDR3 DNA sequence: TGTCCCAGCAGTTACCCGACTAGCTGGGAGACCCAGTCCTTCTACGAGCAGTACTTC.

This clonotype was observed many times. The chain links TRBV6-1 to TRBJ1-1, with 7 bases identical to TRBD1. This CDR3 has 14 amino acids. Germline CDR1 is MNHNS and CDR2 is SASEGT. Unmatched junction bases numbered 8, after V lost 3 bases and J lost 7 bases. CDR3 protein: CASSEYRGSLEAFF. The CDR3 DNA reads TGTGCCAGCAGTGAGTACAGGGGAAGCCTTGAAGCTTTCTTT.

V is TRBV2 and J is TRBJ1-5, with D maybe TRBD1 (5 bases). V lost 5 bases and J lost 10, with 12 bases in between. Germline values: CDR1 SNHLY, CDR2 FYNNEI. This CDR3 is 12 amino acids long. CDR3 nucleotides: TGTGCCAGCAGTCTTACTCAGGGACCCCAGCATTTT. Residues: CASSLTQGPQHF.

The rearrangement joins TRBV3-1 to TRBJ2-7; 8 positions agree with TRBD2. With V trimmed by 4 bases and J by 0 bases, 5 bases remained unmatched. Germline assignment: CDR1 LGHDT and CDR2 YNNKEL (reference sequence). The CDR3 length is 15 residues. CDR3 nucleotides: TGTGCCAGCAGCCTGCGGGGGGCCCGCTCCTACGAGCAGTACTTC. This encodes CASSLRGARSYEQYF.

Many counts were recorded for this clonotype. The chain links TRBV10-3 to TRBJ2-7; 7 bases agree with TRBD2. Germline assignment: CDR1 ENHRY and CDR2 SYGVKD. V dropped 8 bases and J dropped 6; count of bases not matched to a gene: 4. The CDR3 loop spans 11 amino acids. The CDR3 loop is CAIGGGGEQYF. CDR3 DNA sequence: TGTGCCATCGGGGGGGGAGGCGAGCAGTACTTC.

This clonotype has only one observation. The J gene is TRBJ1-5, the V gene TRBV4-1; D unresolved. The CDR3 spans 14 residues. Trimming stripped 4 bases from V and 3 bases from J, with 10 bases between. The germline gives CDR1 MGHRA, CDR2 YSYEKL. CDR3 in amino acids: CASSPPQNNQPQHF. The CDR3 region has the DNA TGCGCCAGCAGCCCCCCACAGAACAATCAGCCCCAGCATTTT.

This clonotype was recorded at least ten times. V usage is TRBV10-3 and J usage is TRBJ1-5; D is unclear. Trimming took 6 bases from V and 3 from J, leaving 9 bases between them. CDR1 and CDR2 from the germline V gene are ENHRY and SYGVKD. The CDR3 covers 13 residues. The CDR3 coding sequence is TGTGCCATCAGCTGGGAATCCAATCAGCCCCAGCATTTT. It is translated as CAISWESNQPQHF.

The CDR3, as DNA: TGTGCCAGCAGCTCGCCCGAGCAGAATCAGCCCCAGCATTTT. The encoded protein is CASSSPEQNQPQHF. The V call is TRBV7-8, the J call TRBJ1-5, with D hard to call. The CDR3 extends over 14 amino acids. V lost 4 bases and J 4 bases, leaving 11 bases between the germline ends. CDR1 is SGHVS and CDR2 is FQNEAQ in the germline V gene.

This clonotype was seen repeatedly, ten times or more. The chain links TRBV20-1 to TRBJ2-2, with TRBD1 matching over 8 bases. The CDR3 contains 14 residues. Germline V CDR1 and CDR2: DFQATT, SNEGSKA (reference sequence). V trimming: 6 bases; J trimming: 4 bases; junction bases outside the gene matches: 7. CDR3 sequence reads: CSAAGQGTTGELFF. The CDR3 DNA sequence: TGCAGTGCAGCCGGACAGGGAACCACCGGGGAGCTGTTTTTT.

The sample holds many counts of this clonotype. The rearrangement uses TRBV6-1 and TRBJ1-1; a weak D match, TRBD1 (6 bases). The CDR3 is 15 residues long. Looked up from germline, CDR1 is MNHNS and CDR2 is SASEGT. Trimming cost V 4 bases and J 0 bases, with 12 bases left between them. CDR3 protein: CASSGGDKLNTEAFF. Written as DNA, the CDR3 is TGTGCCAGCAGTGGGGGGGACAAGTTGAACACTGAAGCTTTCTTT.

V gene TRBV29-1 combines with J gene TRBJ1-1; 7 bases are a match to TRBD1. After removal of 6 bases from V and 1 base from J, the junction contained 2 bases not matched to a gene. Germline lookup yields CDR1 SQVTM and CDR2 ANQGSEA. The CDR3 covers 12 residues. The CDR3 is CSVRTGNTEAFF. The DNA of the CDR3 is TGCAGCGTACGGACAGGGAACACTGAAGCTTTCTTT.

The rearrangement joins TRBV9 to TRBJ2-6; D gene ambiguous. There are 18 residues in the CDR3. V was shortened by 0 bases and J by 0 bases, with 13 bases between the two germline ends. Germline lookup yields CDR1 SGDLS and CDR2 YYNGEE. The CDR3 spells CASSVGSWQPSGANVLTF. The CDR3 DNA follows: TGTGCCAGCAGCGTAGGTTCGTGGCAGCCCTCTGGGGCCAACGTCCTGACTTTC.

V is TRBV11-1 and J is TRBJ2-3; unclear D gene. The CDR3 loop spans 15 amino acids. Germline V lookup: CDR1 SGHAT, CDR2 FQDESV (reference sequence). Deletions cut 5 bases from V and 4 bases from J, with 16 bases between. Here the CDR3 reads CASSPVPKRPDTQYF. The CDR3 nucleotides read TGTGCCAGCAGCCCGGTCCCAAAGCGCCCAGATACGCAGTATTTT.

This clonotype has a count of ten or more. The chain is built from TRBV12-3 or TRBV12-4 and TRBJ1-6; D is uncertain. CDR3 length: 13 amino acids. Trimming stripped 2 bases from V and 10 bases from J, with 9 bases between. The CDR3 nucleotides read TGTGCCAGCAGTTTAAAAACCCACTCACCCCTCCACTTT. It is translated as CASSLKTHSPLHF.

The rearrangement uses TRBV30 and TRBJ1-1; 7 nucleotides line up with TRBD1. Germline CDR1 reads GTSNPN; CDR2 reads SVGIG (reference sequence). The length of the CDR3 is 12 residues. Germline trimming cut 2 bases from V and 8 bases from J; bases unmatched to any gene: 5. CDR3 nucleotide sequence: TGTGCCTGGAGTAAACAGGGGATCGAAGCTTTCTTT. It specifies CAWSKQGIEAFF.

The DNA of the CDR3 is TGTGCCAGCAGCTACCTAGCGGGAGCGAACACCGGGGAGCTGTTTTTT. As protein: CASSYLAGANTGELFF. V is TRBV11-2 and J is TRBJ2-2; 10 nucleotides align to TRBD2. The CDR3 is 16 residues long. Germline values: CDR1 SGHAT, CDR2 FQNNGV. Trimming cost V 4 bases and J 0 bases; bases outside gene matches: 2.

The chain uses TRBV5-4 and TRBJ2-5; TRBD2 might be the D (5 bases). The V gene's germline CDR1 is SGHNT and CDR2 YYREEE (reference sequence). Trimming stripped 4 bases from V and 4 bases from J, with 14 bases between. The CDR3 consists of 14 residues. The CDR3 spells CASSPGRGAETQYF. CDR3 in DNA: TGTGCCAGCAGCCCGGGCCGGGGTGCAGAGACCCAGTACTTC.